This T cell receptor (beta chain) was profiled in a study of control samples from healthy donors and cancer patients. TCRdb's table, derived via immunoSEQ multiplex PCR, lists solely in-frame clones and lacks some. The sample lists about 130,000 clones, approximately 89% occurring once. The germline V gene encodes CDR1 ENHRY and CDR2 SYGVKD. The V and J ends lost 1 base and 5 bases, in that order; junction bases with no gene match: 4. The length of the CDR3 is 15 residues. The table lists this clone with a count of one. This sequence originates from a young man in good health. The rearrangement links TRBV10-3 to TRBJ1-5, with 8 nucleotides matching TRBD1. Material: blood. As DNA, the CDR3 is TGTGCCATCAGTGAGTGCAGGGGGCCGCATCAGCCCCAGCATTTT. As protein: CAISECRGPHQPQHF.